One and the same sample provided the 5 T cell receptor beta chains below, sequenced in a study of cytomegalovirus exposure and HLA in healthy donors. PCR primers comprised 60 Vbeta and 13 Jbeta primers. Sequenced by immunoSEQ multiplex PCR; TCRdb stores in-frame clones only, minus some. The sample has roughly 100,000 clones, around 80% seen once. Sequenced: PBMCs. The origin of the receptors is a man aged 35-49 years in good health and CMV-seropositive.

CDR3 in amino acids: CASSLGSSVSEQYF. DNA of the CDR3: TGTGCCAGCAGCTTAGGTAGCAGTGTATCCGAGCAGTACTTC. This chain joins TRBV11-3 and TRBJ2-7; D gene uncertain. The ends were cut back, 1 base at V and 6 bases at J, with 13 bases in the middle. The length of the CDR3 is 14 residues. CDR1 SGHNT and CDR2 YENEEA come from the germline V gene.

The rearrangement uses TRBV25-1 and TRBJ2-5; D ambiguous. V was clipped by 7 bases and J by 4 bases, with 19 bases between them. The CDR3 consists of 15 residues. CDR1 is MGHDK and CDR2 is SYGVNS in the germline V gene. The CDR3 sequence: CASTPPGSPRETQYF. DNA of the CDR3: TGTGCCAGCACACCTCCCGGGTCCCCCAGAGAGACCCAGTACTTC.

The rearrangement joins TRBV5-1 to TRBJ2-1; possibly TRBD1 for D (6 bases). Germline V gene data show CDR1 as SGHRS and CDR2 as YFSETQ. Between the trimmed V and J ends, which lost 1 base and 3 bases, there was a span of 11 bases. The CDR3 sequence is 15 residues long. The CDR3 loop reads CASSLSGAGYNEQFF. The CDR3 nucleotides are TGCGCCAGCAGCTTGTCAGGGGCCGGCTACAATGAGCAGTTCTTC.

The CDR3 loop reads CASTPNFAGEQYF. As DNA, the CDR3 is TGTGCCAGCACCCCTAACTTCGCGGGAGAGCAGTACTTC. V gene TRBV14 combines with J gene TRBJ2-7; a weak D match, TRBD2 (6 bases). The CDR3 consists of 13 residues. Between the trimmed V and J ends, which lost 7 bases and 7 bases, there was a span of 17 bases. From germline, CDR1 is SGHDN and CDR2 FVKESK. The variable domain in full, completed from reference TRBV14 and TRBJ2-7, reads EAGVTQFPSHSVIEKGQTVTLRCDPISGHDNLYWYRRVMGKEIKFLLHFVKESKQDESGMPNNRFLAERTGGTYSTLKVQPAELEDSGVYFCASTPNFAGEQYFGPGTRLTVT.

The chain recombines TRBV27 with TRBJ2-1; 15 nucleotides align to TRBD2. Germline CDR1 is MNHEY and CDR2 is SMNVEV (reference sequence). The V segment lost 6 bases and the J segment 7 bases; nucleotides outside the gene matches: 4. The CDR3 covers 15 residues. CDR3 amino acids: CASSHGTSGGNEQFF. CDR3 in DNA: TGTGCCAGCAGCCACGGGACTAGCGGGGGGAATGAGCAGTTCTTC.